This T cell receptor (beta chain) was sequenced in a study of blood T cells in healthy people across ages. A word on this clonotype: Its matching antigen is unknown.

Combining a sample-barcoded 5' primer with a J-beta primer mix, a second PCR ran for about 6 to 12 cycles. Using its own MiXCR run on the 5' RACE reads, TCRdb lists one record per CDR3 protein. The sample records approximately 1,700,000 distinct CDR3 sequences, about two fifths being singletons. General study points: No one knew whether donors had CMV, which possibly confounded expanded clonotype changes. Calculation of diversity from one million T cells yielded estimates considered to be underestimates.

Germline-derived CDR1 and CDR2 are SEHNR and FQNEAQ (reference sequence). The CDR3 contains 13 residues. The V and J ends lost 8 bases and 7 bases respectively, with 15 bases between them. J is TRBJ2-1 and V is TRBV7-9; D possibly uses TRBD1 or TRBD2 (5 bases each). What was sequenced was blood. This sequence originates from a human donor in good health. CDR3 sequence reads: CASSAGTGNEQFF. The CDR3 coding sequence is TGTGCCAGCTCGGCAGGGACGGGGAATGAGCAGTTCTTC.